What follows are 22 T cell receptor beta chains derived from one specimen sequenced in a study of beta chain features in type 1 diabetes. These TCRs are of unknown antigen specificity. Reverse transcription of all isolated RNA meant that expressed TCRB transcripts were sequenced. Here immunoSEQ multiplex PCR was the method, and the copy in TCRdb shows in-frame clones only, minus some. The profile shows 95,000 to 150,000 clones, less than 20% of them singletons. Points from the study as a whole: Shorter TCRB CDR3s, moderately but significantly so, were found in Type 1 diabetes patients in all four CD4+ subsets.

Material: central memory CD4+ T cells from blood. All receptors come from a man aged 25 to 45 with type 1 diabetes.

The V and J genes are TRBV7-9 and TRBJ2-5, with unresolved D. TRBJ2-7 explains the end of the DNA better; the J call may be wrong. The CDR3 consists of 10 residues. In germline, CDR1 is SEHNR, CDR2 FQNEAQ (reference sequence). The CDR3 sequence: CASGPYEQYF. DNA of the CDR3: TGTGCCAGCGGCCCCTACGAGCAGTACTTC.

This clone was detected a few times. The J gene is TRBJ2-5, the V gene TRBV9; D gene unclear. V lost 1 base to trimming and J lost 2 bases, with 6 bases between them. Germline V gives CDR1 SGDLS, CDR2 YYNGEE. This CDR3 spans 13 amino acids. CDR3 amino acids: CASSVRLQETQYF. The CDR3 region has the DNA TGTGCCAGCAGCGTAAGACTGCAAGAGACCCAGTACTTC.

This chain joins TRBV29-1 and TRBJ1-6, with 7 bases lining up with TRBD1. CDR3 size: 14 residues. Per germline, CDR1 SQVTM and CDR2 ANQGSEA. The V gene end was trimmed by 4 bases and the J gene end by 6 bases; junction bases not matched to a gene: 6. This CDR3 is CSVGGDSGNSPLHF. Written as DNA, the CDR3 is TGCAGCGTTGGTGGGGACAGCGGTAATTCACCCCTCCACTTT.

There are a few counts of this clone. The chain is built from TRBV27 and TRBJ2-6; either TRBD1 or TRBD2 may fit D (5 bases each). There are 16 residues in the CDR3. CDR1 is MNHEY, CDR2 SMNVEV, per germline (reference sequence). V dropped 4 bases and J dropped 7 bases, with 17 bases sitting between them. CDR3: CASSSPGADGANVLTF. The CDR3 bases are TGTGCCAGCAGTTCGCCCGGGGCGGACGGTGCCAACGTCCTGACTTTC.

The DNA of the CDR3 is TGTGCCAGCAGCCAATTAACTGGGACAGGGAAGGGCACTGAAGCTTTCTTT. Residues: CASSQLTGTGKGTEAFF. The chain recombines TRBV4-2 with TRBJ1-1; 9 nucleotides align to TRBD1. J lost 4 bases, V lost 2 bases, and 11 bases had no gene match. The germline V gene encodes CDR1 LGHNA and CDR2 YNFKEQ. This CDR3 has 17 amino acids.

This clone was picked up a small number of times. CDR3 DNA: TGCAGCGTCGCCAGGGCGCCAACGAGCACAGATACGCAGTATTTT. Encoded protein: CSVARAPTSTDTQYF. The chain has TRBV29-1 and TRBJ2-3; weak D call: TRBD1 (5 bases). V lost 6 bases and J 0 bases, leaving 16 bases between the germline ends. The CDR3 covers 15 residues. Germline V gives CDR1 SQVTM, CDR2 ANQGSEA.

A few counts support this clone. The chain couples TRBV6-6 to TRBJ2-5; no clear D. The germline CDR1 and CDR2 sequences are MNHNY and SVGAGI (reference sequence). The CDR3 is made up of 11 amino acids. The V gene lost 7 bases and the J gene lost 5 bases, with 8 bases spanning the gap. CDR3 loop: CASTMRETQYF. In DNA form, the CDR3 reads TGTGCCAGCACAATGAGGGAGACCCAGTACTTC.

In its sample, this clone was seen a few times. This chain connects TRBV7-2 to TRBJ2-7; TRBD2 agrees at 7 bases. Germline V gene data show CDR1 as SGHTA and CDR2 as FQGNSA. There are 13 residues in the CDR3. V was clipped by 6 bases and J by 2 bases; unmatched bases: 4. The CDR3 DNA sequence: TGTGCCAGCAGGGGGGGACTACCCTACGAGCAGTACTTC. The encoded protein is CASRGGLPYEQYF.

This clone has just a few counts. This sequence joins TRBV18 and TRBJ2-3, with D perhaps matching TRBD1 (5 bases). From germline, CDR1 is KGHSH and CDR2 LQKENI. Trimming took 1 base from V and 0 from J, leaving 11 bases between them. The CDR3 extends over 16 amino acids. In DNA form, the CDR3 reads TGTGCCAGCTCACCACGGCAGGGCTCTAGCACAGATACGCAGTATTTT. As protein: CASSPRQGSSTDTQYF. The complete variable domain, with remaining parts taken from reference TRBV18 and TRBJ2-3, reads NAGVMQNPRHLVRRRGQEARLRCSPMKGHSHVYWYRQLPEEGLKFMVYLQKENIIDESGMPKERFSAEFPKEGPSILRIQQVVRGDSAAYFCASSPRQGSSTDTQYFGPGTRLTVL.

The V gene is TRBV27, the J gene TRBJ1-5, with TRBD1 as a possible D gene (6 bases). Germline CDR1 is MNHEY and CDR2 is SMNVEV (reference sequence). The CDR3 has 16 amino acids. Trimming stripped 0 bases from V and 0 bases from J, with 9 bases between. This chain's CDR3 is CASSLSNRDSNQPQHF. The CDR3 nucleotides are TGTGCCAGCAGTTTATCGAACAGGGATAGCAATCAGCCCCAGCATTTT.

The table lists this clone with a count of one. The V call is TRBV25-1, the J call TRBJ1-2; D not certain. Germline CDR1 and CDR2: MGHDK and SYGVNS. The CDR3 contains 12 residues. The V end was cut by 6 bases, the J end by 8 bases, with 13 bases between. The CDR3 sequence: CASSKDVGGYTF. The CDR3 DNA sequence: TGTGCCAGCAGCAAAGATGTAGGGGGCTACACCTTC.

There are a few counts of this clone. V gene TRBV5-4 combines with J gene TRBJ2-3, with D perhaps TRBD1 or TRBD2 (6 bases each). CDR1 and CDR2 (germline): SGHNT, YYREEE (reference sequence). The ends were cut back, 5 bases at V and 1 base at J, with 14 bases in the middle. The CDR3 length is 15 residues. The CDR3 nucleotides are TGTGCCAGCAGTAGCGGACAGTCCGGCACAGATACGCAGTATTTT. Translation: CASSSGQSGTDTQYF.

This clone was counted only a few times. This chain uses TRBV2 with TRBJ1-1; no clear D. With 6 bases removed from V and 3 bases from J, the gap between germline ends came to 2 bases. This CDR3 has 10 residues. Germline V gene data show CDR1 as SNHLY and CDR2 as FYNNEI. The CDR3 coding sequence is TGTGCCAGCAGGTACACTGAAGCTTTCTTT. It codes for CASRYTEAFF. Filled out from reference TRBV2 and TRBJ1-1, the complete variable domain reads EPEVTQTPSHQVTQMGQEVILRCVPISNHLYFYWYRQILGQKVEFLVSFYNNEISEKSEIFDDQFSVERPDGSNFTLKIRSTKLEDSAMYFCASRYTEAFFGQGTRLTVV.

The table lists this clone with a few counts. This sequence joins TRBV11-3 and TRBJ2-3; 9 nucleotides match TRBD2. Germline V gene data show CDR1 as SGHNT and CDR2 as YENEEA. The V and J ends lost 5 bases and 5 bases, in that order; junction bases with no gene match: 11. This CDR3 has 16 residues. The CDR3 reads CASSPLGSGRGDTQYF. CDR3 nucleotide sequence: TGTGCCAGCAGCCCTCTAGGTAGCGGGAGAGGAGATACGCAGTATTTT.

The rearrangement links TRBV11-3 to TRBJ2-3; the match to TRBD1 covers 9 bases. Looked up from germline, CDR1 is SGHNT and CDR2 is YENEEA. V shed 4 bases and J 4 bases; nucleotides not matched to a gene: 3. This CDR3 comprises 14 residues. The CDR3 protein is CASSSQGAADTQYF. The CDR3 bases are TGTGCCAGCAGCTCACAGGGGGCCGCAGATACGCAGTATTTT.

Comment on this clone: The conserved final phenylalanine or tryptophan is absent from the CDR3, which likely points to a read error. The limits of the CDR3 on the DNA are not certain, so only TCRdb's listed CDR3 is given. The V gene is TRBV20-1, the J gene TRBJ2-7; TRBD1, the table's D call, was not compared with the DNA. Inclusive of both ends, the CDR3 amounts to 10 amino acids. Germline CDR1 reads DFQATT; CDR2 reads SNEGSKA (reference sequence). The CDR3: CSADDRSAPL.

CDR3 coding DNA: TGTGCCAGCAGCTTCGACAGTTATAATTCACCCCTCCACTTT. Amino acid sequence: CASSFDSYNSPLHF. The chain links TRBV7-8 to TRBJ1-6; weak D call: TRBD1 (5 bases). With 3 bases removed from V and 4 bases from J, the gap between germline ends came to 7 bases. Germline assignment: CDR1 SGHVS and CDR2 FQNEAQ. The CDR3 loop spans 14 amino acids.

CDR3 protein: CASSAAQGYRETQYF. The CDR3 bases are TGTGCCAGCAGCGCCGCACAGGGCTACCGAGAGACCCAGTACTTC. V gene TRBV5-4 combines with J gene TRBJ2-5; possibly TRBD1 for D (6 bases). Germline V gene sequence: CDR1 SGHNT, CDR2 YYREEE (reference sequence). The V and J ends lost 4 bases and 4 bases respectively, with 17 bases between them. The CDR3 has 15 amino acids.

This sequence joins TRBV5-1 and TRBJ2-3; TRBD1 agrees at 10 bases. The V gene's germline CDR1 is SGHRS and CDR2 YFSETQ. There are 16 residues in the CDR3. J lost 0 bases, V lost 1 base, and 2 bases had no gene match. CDR3 DNA sequence: TGCGCCAGCAGCTTGCGGACAGGGGGTAGCACAGATACGCAGTATTTT. Its protein is CASSLRTGGSTDTQYF.

This clone was observed a few times. This chain uses TRBV7-9 with TRBJ1-5; tentatively, D is TRBD1 (5 bases). This CDR3 region has 13 residues. The V and J ends lost 5 bases and 8 bases respectively, with 13 bases between them. From germline, CDR1 is SEHNR and CDR2 FQNEAQ (reference sequence). CDR3 nucleotide sequence: TGTGCCAGCAGCCCGGCGGGGGGTAAGCCCCAGCATTTT. It encodes CASSPAGGKPQHF.

This clone was seen a few times. The chain carries TRBV28 and TRBJ1-2, with unresolved D. Germline V CDR1 and CDR2: MDHEN, SYDVKM. The CDR3 consists of 15 residues. The V gene lost 5 bases and the J gene lost 0 bases, with 13 bases spanning the gap. CDR3 loop: CASSEEQKPNYGYTF. The DNA of the CDR3 is TGTGCCAGCAGTGAGGAACAGAAACCTAACTATGGCTACACCTTC.

The chain uses TRBV27 and TRBJ1-4; D remains ambiguous. Trimming removed 7 bases at V and 6 bases at J, with 12 bases between. Germline CDR1 and CDR2: MNHEY and SMNVEV (reference sequence). CDR3 length: 13 residues. For the CDR3, the DNA is TGTGCCAGCAAAAGGATGAGCCATGAAAAACTGTTTTTT. Translation: CASKRMSHEKLFF. The whole variable domain, filled in from reference TRBV27 and TRBJ1-4, reads EAQVTQNPRYLITVTGKKLTVTCSQNMNHEYMSWYRQDPGLGLRQIYYSMNVEVTDKGDVPEGYKVSRKEKRNFPLILESPSPNQTSLYFCASKRMSHEKLFFGSGTQLSVL.